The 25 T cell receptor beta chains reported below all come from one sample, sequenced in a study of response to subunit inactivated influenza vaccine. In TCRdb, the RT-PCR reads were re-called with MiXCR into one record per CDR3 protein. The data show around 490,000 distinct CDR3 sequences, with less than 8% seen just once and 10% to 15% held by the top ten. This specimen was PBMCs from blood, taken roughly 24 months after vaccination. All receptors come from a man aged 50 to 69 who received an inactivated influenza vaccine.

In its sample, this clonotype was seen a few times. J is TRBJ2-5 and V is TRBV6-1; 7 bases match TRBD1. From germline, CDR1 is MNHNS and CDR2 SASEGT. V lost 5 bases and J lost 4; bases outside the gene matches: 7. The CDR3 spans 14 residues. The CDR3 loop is CASSTQGWAETQYF. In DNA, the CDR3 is TGTGCCAGCAGTACACAGGGGTGGGCAGAGACCCAGTACTTC.

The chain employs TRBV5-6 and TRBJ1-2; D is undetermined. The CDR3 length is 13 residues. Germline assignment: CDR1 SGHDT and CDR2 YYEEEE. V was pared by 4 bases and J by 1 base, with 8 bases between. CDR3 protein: CASSVDVNYGYTF. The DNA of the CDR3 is TGTGCCAGCAGCGTGGATGTTAACTATGGCTACACCTTC.

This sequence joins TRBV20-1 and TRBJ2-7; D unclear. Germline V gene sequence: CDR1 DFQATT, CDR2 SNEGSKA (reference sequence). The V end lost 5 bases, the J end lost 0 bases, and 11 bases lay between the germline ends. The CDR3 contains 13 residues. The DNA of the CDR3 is TGCAGTGCTGGCTCAGCGACCTCCTACGAGCAGTACTTC. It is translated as CSAGSATSYEQYF.

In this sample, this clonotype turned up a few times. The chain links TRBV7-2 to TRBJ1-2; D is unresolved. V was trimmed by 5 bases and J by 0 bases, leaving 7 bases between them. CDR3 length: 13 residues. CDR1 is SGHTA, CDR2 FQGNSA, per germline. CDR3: CASSGYSNYGYTF. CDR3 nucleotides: TGTGCCAGCAGCGGATACTCTAACTATGGCTACACCTTC.

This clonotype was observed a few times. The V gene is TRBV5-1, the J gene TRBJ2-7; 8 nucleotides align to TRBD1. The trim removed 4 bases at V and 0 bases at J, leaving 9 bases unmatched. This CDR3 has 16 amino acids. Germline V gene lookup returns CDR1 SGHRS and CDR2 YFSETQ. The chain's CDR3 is CASSLGQEKGSYEQYF. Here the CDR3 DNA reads TGCGCCAGCAGCCTGGGACAGGAGAAGGGCTCCTACGAGCAGTACTTC.

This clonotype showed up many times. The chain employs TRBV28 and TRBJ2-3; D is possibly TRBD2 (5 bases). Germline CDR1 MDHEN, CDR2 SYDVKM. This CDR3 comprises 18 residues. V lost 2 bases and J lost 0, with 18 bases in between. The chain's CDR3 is CASSLAGGPRTSTDTQYF. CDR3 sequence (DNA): TGTGCCAGCAGTTTAGCAGGAGGACCACGAACTAGCACAGATACGCAGTATTTT. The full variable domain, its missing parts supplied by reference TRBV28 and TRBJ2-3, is DVKVTQSSRYLVKRTGEKVFLECVQDMDHENMFWYRQDPGLGLRLIYFSYDVKMKEKGDIPEGYSVSREKKERFSLILESASTNQTSMYLCASSLAGGPRTSTDTQYFGPGTRLTVL.

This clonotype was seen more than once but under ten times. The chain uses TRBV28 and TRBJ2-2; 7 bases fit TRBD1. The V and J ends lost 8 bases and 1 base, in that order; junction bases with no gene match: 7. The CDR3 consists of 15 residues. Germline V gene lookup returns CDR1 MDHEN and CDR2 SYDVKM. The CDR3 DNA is TGTGCCAGCCTCAGGAGACAGGGGAACACCGGGGAGCTGTTTTTT. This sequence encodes CASLRRQGNTGELFF.

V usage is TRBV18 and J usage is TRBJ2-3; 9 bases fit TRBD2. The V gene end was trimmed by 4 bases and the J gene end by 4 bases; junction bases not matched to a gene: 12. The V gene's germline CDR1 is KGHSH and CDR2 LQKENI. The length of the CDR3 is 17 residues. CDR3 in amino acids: CASSLGLAGVMPDTQYF. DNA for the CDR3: TGTGCCAGCTCACTAGGATTAGCGGGAGTTATGCCAGATACGCAGTATTTT.

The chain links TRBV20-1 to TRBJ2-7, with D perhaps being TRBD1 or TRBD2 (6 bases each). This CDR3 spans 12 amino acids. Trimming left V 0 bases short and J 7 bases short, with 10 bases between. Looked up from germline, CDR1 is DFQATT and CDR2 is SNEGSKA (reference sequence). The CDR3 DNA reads TGCAGTGCTAGAGAAGGGGGGCGGGAGCAGTACTTC. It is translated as CSAREGGREQYF.

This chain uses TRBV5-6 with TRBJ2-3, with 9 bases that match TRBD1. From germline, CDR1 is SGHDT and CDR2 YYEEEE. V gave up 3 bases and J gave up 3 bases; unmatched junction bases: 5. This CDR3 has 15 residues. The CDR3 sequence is CASSSTGGATDTQYF. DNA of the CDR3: TGTGCCAGCAGCTCCACAGGGGGCGCGACAGATACGCAGTATTTT. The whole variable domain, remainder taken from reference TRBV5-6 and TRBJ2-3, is DAGVTQSPTHLIKTRGQQVTLRCSPKSGHDTVSWYQQALGQGPQFIFQYYEEEERQRGNFPDRFSGHQFPNYSSELNVNALLLGDSALYLCASSSTGGATDTQYFGPGTRLTVL.

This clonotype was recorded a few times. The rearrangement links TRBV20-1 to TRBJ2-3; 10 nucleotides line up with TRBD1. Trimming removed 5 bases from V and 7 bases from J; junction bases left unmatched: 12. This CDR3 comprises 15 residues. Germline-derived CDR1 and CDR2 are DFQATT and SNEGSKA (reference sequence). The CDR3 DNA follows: TGCAGTGCTGATGTGACAGGGGGCACCGCGAATACGCAGTATTTT. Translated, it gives CSADVTGGTANTQYF.

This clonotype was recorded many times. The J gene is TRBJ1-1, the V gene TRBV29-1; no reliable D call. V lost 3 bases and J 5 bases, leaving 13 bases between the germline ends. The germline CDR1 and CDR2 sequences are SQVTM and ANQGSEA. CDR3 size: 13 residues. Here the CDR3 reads CSVEGWGGTEAFF. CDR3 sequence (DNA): TGCAGCGTTGAGGGATGGGGTGGAACTGAAGCTTTCTTT.

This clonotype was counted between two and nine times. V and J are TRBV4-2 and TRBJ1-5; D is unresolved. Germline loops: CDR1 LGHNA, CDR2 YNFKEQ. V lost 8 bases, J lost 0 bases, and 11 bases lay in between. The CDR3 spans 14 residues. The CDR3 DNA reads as TGTGCCAGCGGGAAGGAATATAGCAATCAGCCCCAGCATTTT. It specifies CASGKEYSNQPQHF.

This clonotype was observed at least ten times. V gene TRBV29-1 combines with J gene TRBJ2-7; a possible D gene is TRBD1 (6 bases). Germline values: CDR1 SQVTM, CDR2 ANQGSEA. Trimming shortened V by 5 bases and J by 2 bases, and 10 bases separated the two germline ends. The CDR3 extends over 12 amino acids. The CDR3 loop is CSVQGQTYEQYF. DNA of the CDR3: TGCAGCGTTCAGGGGCAGACCTACGAGCAGTACTTC.

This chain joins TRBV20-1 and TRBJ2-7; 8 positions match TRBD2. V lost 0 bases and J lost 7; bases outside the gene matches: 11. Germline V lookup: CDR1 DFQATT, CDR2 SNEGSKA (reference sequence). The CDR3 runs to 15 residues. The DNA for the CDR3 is TGCAGTGCTAGAGATGGGGTAGCGGGGATGTGGGAGCAGTACTTC. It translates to CSARDGVAGMWEQYF.

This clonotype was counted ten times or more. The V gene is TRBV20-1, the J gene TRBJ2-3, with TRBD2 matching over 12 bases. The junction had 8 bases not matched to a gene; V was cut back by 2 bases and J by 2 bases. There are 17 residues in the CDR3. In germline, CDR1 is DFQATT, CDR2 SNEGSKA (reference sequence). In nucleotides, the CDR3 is TGCAGTGCTAGATCCCGCGGACTAGCGGGGCACACAGATACGCAGTATTTT. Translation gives CSARSRGLAGHTDTQYF.

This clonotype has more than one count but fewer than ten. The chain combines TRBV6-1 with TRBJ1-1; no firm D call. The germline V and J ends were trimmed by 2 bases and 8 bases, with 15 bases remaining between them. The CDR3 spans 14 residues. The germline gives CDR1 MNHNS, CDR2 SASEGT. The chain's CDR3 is CASSEPWNFEEAFF. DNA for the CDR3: TGTGCCAGCAGTGAACCCTGGAACTTCGAGGAAGCTTTCTTT.

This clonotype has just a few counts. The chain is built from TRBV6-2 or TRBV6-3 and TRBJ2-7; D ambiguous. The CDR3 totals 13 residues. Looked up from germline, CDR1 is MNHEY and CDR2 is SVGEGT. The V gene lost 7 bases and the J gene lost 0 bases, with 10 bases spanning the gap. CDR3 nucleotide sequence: TGTGCCAGCAAATACTCGAGCTCCTACGAGCAGTACTTC. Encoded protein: CASKYSSSYEQYF.

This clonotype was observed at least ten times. The CDR3 protein is CASSLVRAGETQYF. DNA for the CDR3: TGTGCCAGCAGCTTAGTGCGGGCTGGGGAGACCCAGTACTTC. The chain combines TRBV7-8 with TRBJ2-5; tentative D call: TRBD2 (5 bases). CDR3 size: 14 residues. The germline V and J ends were trimmed by 1 base and 5 bases, with 11 bases remaining between them. Germline V gene sequence: CDR1 SGHVS, CDR2 FQNEAQ.

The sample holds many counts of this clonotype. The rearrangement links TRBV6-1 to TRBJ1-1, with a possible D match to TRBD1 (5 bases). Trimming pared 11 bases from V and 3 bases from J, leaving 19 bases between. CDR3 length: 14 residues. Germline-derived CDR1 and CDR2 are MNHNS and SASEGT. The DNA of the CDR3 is TGTGCCGACCGACCGGGGAGGGGTGACACTGAAGCTTTCTTT. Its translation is CADRPGRGDTEAFF.

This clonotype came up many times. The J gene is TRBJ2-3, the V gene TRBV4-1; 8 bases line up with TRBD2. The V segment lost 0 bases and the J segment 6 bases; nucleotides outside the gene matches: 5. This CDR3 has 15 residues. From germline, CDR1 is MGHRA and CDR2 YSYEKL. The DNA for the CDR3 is TGCGCCAGCAGCCAAGATCTGGGCGGGGGGGATACGCAGTATTTT. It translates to CASSQDLGGGDTQYF.

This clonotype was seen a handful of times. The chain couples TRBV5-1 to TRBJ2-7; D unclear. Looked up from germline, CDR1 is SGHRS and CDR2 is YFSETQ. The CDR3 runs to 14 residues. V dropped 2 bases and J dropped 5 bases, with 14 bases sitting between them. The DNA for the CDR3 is TGCGCCAGCAGCTTAAGGCCGTCCAGCGACGAGCAGTACTTC. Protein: CASSLRPSSDEQYF. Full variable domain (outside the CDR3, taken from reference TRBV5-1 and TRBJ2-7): KAGVTQTPRYLIKTRGQQVTLSCSPISGHRSVSWYQQTPGQGLQFLFEYFSETQRNKGNFPGRFSGRQFSNSRSEMNVSTLELGDSALYLCASSLRPSSDEQYFGPGTRLTVT.

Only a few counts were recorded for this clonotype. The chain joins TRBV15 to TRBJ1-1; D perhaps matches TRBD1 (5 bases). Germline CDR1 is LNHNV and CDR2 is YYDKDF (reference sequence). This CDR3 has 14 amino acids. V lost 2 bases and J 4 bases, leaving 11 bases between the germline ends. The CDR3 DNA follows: TGTGCCACCAGCAGACAGGGTTTGGGCACTGAAGCTTTCTTT. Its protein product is CATSRQGLGTEAFF.

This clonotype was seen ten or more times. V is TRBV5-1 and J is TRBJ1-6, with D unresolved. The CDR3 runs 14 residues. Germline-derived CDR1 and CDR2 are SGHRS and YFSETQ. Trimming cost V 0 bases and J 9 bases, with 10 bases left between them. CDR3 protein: CASSLGGVPSPLHF. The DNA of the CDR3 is TGCGCCAGCAGCTTGGGTGGAGTACCTTCACCCCTCCACTTT.

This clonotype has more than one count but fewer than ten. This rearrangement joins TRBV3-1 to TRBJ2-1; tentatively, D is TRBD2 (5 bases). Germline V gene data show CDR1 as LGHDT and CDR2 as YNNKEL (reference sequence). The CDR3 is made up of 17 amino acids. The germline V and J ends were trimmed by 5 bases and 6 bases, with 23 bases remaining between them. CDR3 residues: CASSKVGGLQPTNEQFF. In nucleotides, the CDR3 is TGTGCCAGCAGCAAAGTTGGAGGACTCCAACCGACCAATGAGCAGTTCTTC.